The subject of this entry is one T cell receptor beta chain. The data were obtained in a study of blood T cell repertoires in COVID-19. For the study at large: PBMCs, B-cell-depleted T cells, or T cells provided the cDNA or gDNA that made up the material.

V lost 8 bases and J 6 bases, leaving 14 bases between the germline ends. Per the germline V gene, CDR1 is LNHDA and CDR2 is SQIVND (reference sequence). This CDR3 comprises 13 residues. Repertoires were generated with immunoSEQ multiplex PCR, while TCRdb's copy carries only in-frame clones and drops some. The table records some 200,000 clones, about 86% of them present only once. Everyone who took part was roughly 18 to 89 years old, and they came from fewer than 25 US areas. Participants' reported clinical history set cohort assignment. Symptom resolution, clearance, or two negative PCRs marked the recovered donors of Cohort 3.

Sequenced input: PBMCs or T cells enriched from blood (not recorded which). The receptor comes from a man in his forties who had recovered from COVID-19. The chain links TRBV19 to TRBJ2-1; TRBD2 is a possible D gene (6 bases). DNA of the CDR3: TGTGCCAGTGTGGGGGGTTTTTTCAATGAGCAGTTCTTC. It codes for CASVGGFFNEQFF.